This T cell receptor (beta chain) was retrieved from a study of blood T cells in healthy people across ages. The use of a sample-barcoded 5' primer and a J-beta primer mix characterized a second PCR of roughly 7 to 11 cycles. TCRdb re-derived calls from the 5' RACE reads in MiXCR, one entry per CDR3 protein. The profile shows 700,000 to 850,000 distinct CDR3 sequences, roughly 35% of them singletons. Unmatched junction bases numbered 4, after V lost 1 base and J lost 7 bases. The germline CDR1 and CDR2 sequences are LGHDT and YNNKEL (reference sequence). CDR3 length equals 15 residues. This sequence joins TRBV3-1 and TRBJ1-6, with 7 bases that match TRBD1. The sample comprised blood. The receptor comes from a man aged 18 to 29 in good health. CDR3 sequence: CASSQAGTANSPLHF. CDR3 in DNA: TGTGCCAGCAGCCAAGCCGGGACAGCGAATTCACCCCTCCACTTT.